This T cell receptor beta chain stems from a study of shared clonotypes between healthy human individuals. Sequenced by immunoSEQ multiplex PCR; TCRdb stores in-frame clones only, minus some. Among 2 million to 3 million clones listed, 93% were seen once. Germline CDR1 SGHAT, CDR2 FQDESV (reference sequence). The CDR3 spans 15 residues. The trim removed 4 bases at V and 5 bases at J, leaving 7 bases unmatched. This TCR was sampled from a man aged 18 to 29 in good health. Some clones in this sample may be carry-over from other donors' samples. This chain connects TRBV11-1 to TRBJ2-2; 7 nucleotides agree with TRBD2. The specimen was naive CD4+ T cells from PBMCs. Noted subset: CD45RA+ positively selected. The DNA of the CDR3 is TGTGCCAGCAGCTCTGTGACGGGAGGAACCGGGGAGCTGTTTTTT. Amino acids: CASSSVTGGTGELFF. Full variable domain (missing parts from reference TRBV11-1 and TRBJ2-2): EAEVAQSPRYKITEKSQAVAFWCDPISGHATLYWYRQILGQGPELLVQFQDESVVDDSQLPKDRFSAERLKGVDSTLKIQPAELGDSAMYLCASSSVTGGTGELFFGEGSRLTVL.